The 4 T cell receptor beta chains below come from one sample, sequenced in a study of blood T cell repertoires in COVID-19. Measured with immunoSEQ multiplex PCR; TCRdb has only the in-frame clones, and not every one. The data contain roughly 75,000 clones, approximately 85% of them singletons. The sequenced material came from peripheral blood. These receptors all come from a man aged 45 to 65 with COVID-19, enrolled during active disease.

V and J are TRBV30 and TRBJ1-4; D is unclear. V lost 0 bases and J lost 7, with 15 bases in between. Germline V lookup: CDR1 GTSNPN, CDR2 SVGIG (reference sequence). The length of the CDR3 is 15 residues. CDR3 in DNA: TGTGCCTGGAGTGTACCCAGCGTCGTTGGTGAAAAACTGTTTTTT. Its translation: CAWSVPSVVGEKLFF. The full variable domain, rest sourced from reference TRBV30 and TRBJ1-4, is SQTIHQWPATLVQPVGSPLSLECTVEGTSNPNLYWYRQAAGRGLQLLFYSVGIGQISSEVPQNLSASRPQDRQFILSSKKLLLSDSGFYLCAWSVPSVVGEKLFFGSGTQLSVL.

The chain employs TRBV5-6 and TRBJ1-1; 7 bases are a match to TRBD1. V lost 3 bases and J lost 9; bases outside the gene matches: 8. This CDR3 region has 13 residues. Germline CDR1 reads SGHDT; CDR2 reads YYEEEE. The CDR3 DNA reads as TGTGCCAGCAGCTCGACAGGGATGGGAAAAGCTTTCTTT. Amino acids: CASSSTGMGKAFF.

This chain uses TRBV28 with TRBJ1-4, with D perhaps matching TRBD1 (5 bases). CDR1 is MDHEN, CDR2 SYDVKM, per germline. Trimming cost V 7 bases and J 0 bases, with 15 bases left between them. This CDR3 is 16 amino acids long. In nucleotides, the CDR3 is TGTGCCAGCACCTATAATGGGGCAGCAACTAATGAAAAACTGTTTTTT. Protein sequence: CASTYNGAATNEKLFF.

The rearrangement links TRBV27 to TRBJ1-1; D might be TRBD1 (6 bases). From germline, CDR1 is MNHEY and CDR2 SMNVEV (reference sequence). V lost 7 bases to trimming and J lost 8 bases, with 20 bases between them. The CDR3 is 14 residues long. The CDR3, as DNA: TGTGCCAGCATCCCGACGGGAGGGGGAGCGGAAGCTTTCTTT. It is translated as CASIPTGGGAEAFF.